These T cell receptor beta chains were read from a single sample in a study of shared clonotypes between healthy human individuals. Assay: immunoSEQ multiplex PCR; the TCRdb copy retains only in-frame clones and omits some. The data contain about 2.2 million clones, just over 90% of them singletons. The sample comprised naive CD8+ T cells from PBMCs. The receptors shown here come from a man between 18 and 35 years old in good health. Some clones in this sample may be carry-over from other donors' samples. Each CDR3 is given with its conserved first and last residue.

v_gene	j_gene	CDR3aa
TRBV6-5	TRBJ2-2	CASTSASGELFF
TRBV7-9	TRBJ1-3	CASSLEGTPYF
TRBV6-6	TRBJ1-1	CASSPLPRTEAFF
TRBV4-1	TRBJ2-7	CASSHRLGSYEQYF
TRBV5-1	TRBJ2-2	CASSWDTGTGIGITGELFF
TRBV27	TRBJ1-1	CARVPGQINTEAFF
TRBV6-5	TRBJ2-7	CASRTGTGSPYEQYF
TRBV11-2	TRBJ1-1	CASSPRDRGPRDTEAFF
TRBV10-3	TRBJ2-5	CAISESSLAGGRQETQYF
TRBV4-1	TRBJ2-1	CASSQQLRTSGRNEQFF
TRBV7-9	TRBJ2-1	CASSPQTSGSLNEQFF
TRBV5-6	TRBJ2-2	CASSILDRVNTGELFF
TRBV9	TRBJ1-2	CASSGQGDYGYTF
TRBV13	TRBJ1-2	CASSPRGLHISYGYTF
TRBV7-9	TRBJ2-7	CASSLRGQASYEQYF
TRBV7-2	TRBJ1-5	CASSLVSGAYQPQHF
TRBV9	TRBJ2-2	CASSVPGVLAEHPNTGELFF
TRBV20-1	TRBJ1-2	CSAFSVYGYTF
TRBV7-6	TRBJ2-7	CASSRGLVGYEQYF
TRBV12-5	TRBJ2-1	CASGSFNEQFF
TRBV19	TRBJ2-7	CASSIGYEQYF
TRBV5-1	TRBJ2-7	CASSPGQGPSYEQYF
TRBV5-1	TRBJ2-7	CASSLLGENIEQYF
TRBV10-3	TRBJ2-7	CAISDSYEQYF
TRBV6-4	TRBJ2-1	CASSDLAGTYNEQFF
TRBV10-3	TRBJ2-7	CAISESLAASSYEQYF
TRBV7-9	TRBJ2-7	CASSHGPTGYDEQYF
TRBV28	TRBJ2-7	CASSLWGGQGYEQYF
TRBV15	TRBJ1-1	CATSRDGGQEAFF
TRBV7-9	TRBJ2-1	CASSLRDYEQFF
TRBV4-3	TRBJ1-2	CASSQDSRDYGYTF
TRBV6-5	TRBJ2-7	CASSYSELVRNEQYF